Sequencing of this TCR beta chain was carried out in a study of T cells after yellow fever vaccination. Study-wide points: Abundant contaminating clonotypes from the bulk population could appear in FACS-sorted repertoires.

TCRdb reanalysed the 5' RACE reads using MiXCR and keeps one entry per CDR3 protein. In the table there are some 110,000 distinct CDR3 sequences, 7.5% to 9.5% of which are singletons. Germline V gene lookup returns CDR1 SGHTS and CDR2 YDEGEE. CDR3 length: 12 residues. V lost 3 bases and J 10 bases, leaving 13 bases between the germline ends. Points on this clonotype: Its antigen is undetermined.

The sequence came from a young man who received the YFV17D yellow fever vaccine. This sample comprised CD8+ T cells sorted from PBMCs, obtained 45 days after the yellow fever booster vaccination. This chain connects TRBV5-8 to TRBJ1-1; tentative D call: TRBD1 (5 bases). The CDR3 loop is CASSSPGIGAFF. Written as DNA, the CDR3 is TGTGCCAGCAGCTCGCCAGGGATTGGAGCTTTCTTT.